The 5 T cell receptor beta chains below all came from one sample that was sequenced in a study of cytomegalovirus exposure and HLA in healthy donors. PCR amplification relied on 60 Vbeta primers (plus 13 Jbeta primers). Profiled with immunoSEQ multiplex PCR; TCRdb holds only in-frame clones, not every one. This table lists about 150,000 clones. Material: PBMCs. The receptors originated from a woman aged 50 to 65 in good health and CMV-seronegative.

This chain connects TRBV5-1 to TRBJ1-1; 9 bases map to TRBD1. CDR3 length: 16 residues. V shed 3 bases, J shed 11 bases, and the junction held 17 bases outside the gene matches. Germline-derived CDR1 and CDR2 are SGHRS and YFSETQ. CDR3 bases: TGCGCCAGCAGCTCGATAACCGGGACAGGGAATATGGGGGCTTTCTTT. It codes for CASSSITGTGNMGAFF.

This chain connects TRBV6-1 to TRBJ1-6; possibly TRBD1 for D (5 bases). V was clipped by 5 bases and J by 5 bases, with 13 bases between them. The CDR3 runs to 15 residues. The germline V gene has CDR1 MNHNS and CDR2 SASEGT. Here the CDR3 DNA reads TGTGCCAGCAGTTTGGACATGGGGAATAATTCACCCCTCCACTTT. Amino acids: CASSLDMGNNSPLHF.

The chain couples TRBV6-1 to TRBJ2-7, with 7 bases matching TRBD1. The CDR3 extends over 15 amino acids. V gave up 1 base and J gave up 3 bases; unmatched junction bases: 6. Looked up from germline, CDR1 is MNHNS and CDR2 is SASEGT. This CDR3 is CASSEGQGAFYEQYF. In DNA, the CDR3 is TGTGCCAGCAGTGAAGGACAGGGTGCGTTCTACGAGCAGTACTTC.

This chain joins TRBV19 and TRBJ2-5; D remains ambiguous. CDR1 and CDR2 from the germline V gene are LNHDA and SQIVND (reference sequence). V shed 10 bases and J shed 0 bases, with 15 bases lying between them. The CDR3 totals 14 residues. In DNA form, the CDR3 reads TGTGCCACCTCCCCTAGTTTCAACCAAGAGACCCAGTACTTC. Encoded protein: CATSPSFNQETQYF.

The chain couples TRBV5-8 to TRBJ1-5; D possibly corresponds to TRBD1 (6 bases). This CDR3 is 14 amino acids long. Germline CDR1 SGHTS, CDR2 YDEGEE. V lost 1 base to trimming and J lost 5 bases, with 10 bases between them. The CDR3 DNA reads as TGTGCCAGCAGCTTGAAGTCAGGGGATCAGCCCCAGCATTTT. Its translation is CASSLKSGDQPQHF. Complete variable domain (other parts from reference TRBV5-8 and TRBJ1-5): EAGVTQSPTHLIKTRGQQATLRCSPISGHTSVYWYQQALGLGLQFLLWYDEGEERNRGNFPPRFSGRQFPNYSSELNVNALELEDSALYLCASSLKSGDQPQHFGDGTRLSIL.